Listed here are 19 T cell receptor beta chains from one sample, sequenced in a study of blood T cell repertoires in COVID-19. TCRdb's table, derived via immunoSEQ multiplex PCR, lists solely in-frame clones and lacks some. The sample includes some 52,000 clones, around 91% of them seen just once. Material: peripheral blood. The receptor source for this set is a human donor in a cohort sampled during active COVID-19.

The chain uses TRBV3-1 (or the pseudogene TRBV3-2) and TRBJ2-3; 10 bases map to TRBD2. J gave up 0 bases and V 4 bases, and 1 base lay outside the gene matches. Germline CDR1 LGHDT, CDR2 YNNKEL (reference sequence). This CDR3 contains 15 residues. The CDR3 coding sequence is TGTGCCAGCAGCCTAGCGGGGGGAAGCACAGATACGCAGTATTTT. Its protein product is CASSLAGGSTDTQYF.

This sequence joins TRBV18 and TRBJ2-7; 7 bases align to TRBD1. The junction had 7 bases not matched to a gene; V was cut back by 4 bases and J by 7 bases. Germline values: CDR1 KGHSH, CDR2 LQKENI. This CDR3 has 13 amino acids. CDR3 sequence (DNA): TGTGCCAGCTCACGGACAGCGGACAGGGAGCAGTACTTC. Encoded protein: CASSRTADREQYF.

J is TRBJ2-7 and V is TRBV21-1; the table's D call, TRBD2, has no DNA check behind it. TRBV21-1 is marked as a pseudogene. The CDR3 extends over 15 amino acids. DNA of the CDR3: TGTGCCAGCAGCAAAGCTAGCGGGAGCTCCTACGAGCAGTACTTC. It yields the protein CASSKASGSSYEQYF.

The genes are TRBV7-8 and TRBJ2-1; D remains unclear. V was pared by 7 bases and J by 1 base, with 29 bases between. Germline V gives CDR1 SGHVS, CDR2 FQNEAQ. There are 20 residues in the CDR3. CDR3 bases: TGTGCCAGCAACCTTTTAGGTCGTAGCTCTTTCGCGTATTCCTACAATGAGCAGTTCTTC. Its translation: CASNLLGRSSFAYSYNEQFF.

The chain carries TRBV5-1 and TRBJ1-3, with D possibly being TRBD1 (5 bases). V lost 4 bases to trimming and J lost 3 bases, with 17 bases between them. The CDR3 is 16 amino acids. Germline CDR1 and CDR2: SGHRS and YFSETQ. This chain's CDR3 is CASSPNGAGVGNTIYF. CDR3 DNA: TGCGCCAGCAGCCCCAATGGGGCGGGAGTTGGAAACACCATATATTTT.

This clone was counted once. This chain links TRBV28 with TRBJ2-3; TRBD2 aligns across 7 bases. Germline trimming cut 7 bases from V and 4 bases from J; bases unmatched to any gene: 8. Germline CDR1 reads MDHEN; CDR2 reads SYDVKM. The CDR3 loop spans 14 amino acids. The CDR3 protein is CASKLEGGADTQYF. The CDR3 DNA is TGTGCCAGCAAACTCGAGGGAGGGGCAGATACGCAGTATTTT.

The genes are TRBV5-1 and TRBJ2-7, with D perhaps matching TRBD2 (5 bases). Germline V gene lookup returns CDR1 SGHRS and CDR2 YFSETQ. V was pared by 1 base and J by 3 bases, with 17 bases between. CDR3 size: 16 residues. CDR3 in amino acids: CASSLSPVAQYYEQYF. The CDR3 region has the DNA TGCGCCAGCAGCTTGTCCCCGGTAGCGCAATACTACGAGCAGTACTTC.

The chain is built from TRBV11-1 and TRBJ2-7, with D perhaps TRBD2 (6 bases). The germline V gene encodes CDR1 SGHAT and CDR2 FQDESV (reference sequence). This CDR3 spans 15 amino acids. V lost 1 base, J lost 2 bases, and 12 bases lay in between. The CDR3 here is CASSLGGVATYEQYF. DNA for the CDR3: TGTGCCAGCAGCTTAGGCGGGGTAGCCACCTACGAGCAGTACTTC. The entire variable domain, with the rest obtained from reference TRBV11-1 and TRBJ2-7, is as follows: EAEVAQSPRYKITEKSQAVAFWCDPISGHATLYWYRQILGQGPELLVQFQDESVVDDSQLPKDRFSAERLKGVDSTLKIQPAELGDSAMYLCASSLGGVATYEQYFGPGTRLTVT.

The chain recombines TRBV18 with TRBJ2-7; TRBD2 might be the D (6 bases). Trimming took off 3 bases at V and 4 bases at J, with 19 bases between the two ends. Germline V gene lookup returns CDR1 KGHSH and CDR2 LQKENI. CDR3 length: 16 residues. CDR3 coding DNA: TGTGCCAGCTCACCTTTACACGGGAGAATGTCTTACGAGCAGTACTTC. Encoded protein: CASSPLHGRMSYEQYF.

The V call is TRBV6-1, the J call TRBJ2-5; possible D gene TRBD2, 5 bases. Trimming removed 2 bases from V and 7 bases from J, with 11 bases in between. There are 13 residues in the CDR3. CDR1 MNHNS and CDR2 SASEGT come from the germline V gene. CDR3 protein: CASSERSAGTQYF. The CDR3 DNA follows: TGTGCCAGCAGTGAACGATCGGCGGGGACCCAGTACTTC.

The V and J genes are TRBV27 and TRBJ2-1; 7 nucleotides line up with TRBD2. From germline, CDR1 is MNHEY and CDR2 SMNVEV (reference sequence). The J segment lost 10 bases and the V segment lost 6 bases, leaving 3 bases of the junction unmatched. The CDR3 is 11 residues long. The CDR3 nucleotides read TGTGCCAGCAGGAGAGCGGGAGAGCAGTTCTTC. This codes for CASRRAGEQFF.

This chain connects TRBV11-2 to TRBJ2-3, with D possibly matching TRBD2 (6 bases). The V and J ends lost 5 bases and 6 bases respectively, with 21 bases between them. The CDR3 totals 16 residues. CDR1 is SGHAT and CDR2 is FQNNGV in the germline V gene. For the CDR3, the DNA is TGTGCCAGCAGCCCCCGCCTGGGGGGAGCTGGTGATACGCAGTATTTT. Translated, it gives CASSPRLGGAGDTQYF.

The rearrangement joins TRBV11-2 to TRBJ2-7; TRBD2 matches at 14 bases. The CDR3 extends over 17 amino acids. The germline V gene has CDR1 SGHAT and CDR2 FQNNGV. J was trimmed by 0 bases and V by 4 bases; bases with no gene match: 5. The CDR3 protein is CASSSSTSGRGSYEQYF. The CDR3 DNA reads TGTGCCAGCAGCTCCTCGACTAGCGGGAGGGGCTCCTACGAGCAGTACTTC. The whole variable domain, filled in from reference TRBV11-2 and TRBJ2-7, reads EAGVAQSPRYKIIEKRQSVAFWCNPISGHATLYWYQQILGQGPKLLIQFQNNGVVDDSQLPKDRFSAERLKGVDSTLKIQPAKLEDSAVYLCASSSSTSGRGSYEQYFGPGTRLTVT.

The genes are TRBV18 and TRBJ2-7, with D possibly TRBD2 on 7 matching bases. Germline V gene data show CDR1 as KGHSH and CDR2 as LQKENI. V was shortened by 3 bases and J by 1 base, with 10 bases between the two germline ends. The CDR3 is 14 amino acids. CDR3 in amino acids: CASSPGGASYEQYF. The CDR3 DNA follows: TGTGCCAGCTCACCGGGGGGGGCATCCTACGAGCAGTACTTC.

The CDR3 DNA sequence: TGCAGCGTCGCGGGACAGGCCTACGAGCAGTACTTC. This codes for CSVAGQAYEQYF. The chain combines TRBV29-1 with TRBJ2-7, with TRBD1 matching 8 bases. This CDR3 is built from 12 residues. The V and J ends lost 6 bases and 2 bases, in that order; junction bases with no gene match: 3. Germline V lookup: CDR1 SQVTM, CDR2 ANQGSEA.

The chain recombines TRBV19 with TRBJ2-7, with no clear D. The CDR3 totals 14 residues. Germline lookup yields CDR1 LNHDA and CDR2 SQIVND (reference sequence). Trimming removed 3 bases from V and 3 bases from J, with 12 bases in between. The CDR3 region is CASSIAGVNYEQYF. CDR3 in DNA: TGTGCCAGTAGTATCGCAGGCGTCAACTACGAGCAGTACTTC.

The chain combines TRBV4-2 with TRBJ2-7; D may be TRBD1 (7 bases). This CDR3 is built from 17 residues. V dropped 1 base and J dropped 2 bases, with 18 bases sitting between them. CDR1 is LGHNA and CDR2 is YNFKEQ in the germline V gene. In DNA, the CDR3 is TGTGCCAGCAGCCAAGCCGGAGGGGGCGGAATTGCCTACGAGCAGTACTTC. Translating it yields CASSQAGGGGIAYEQYF.

The CDR3 nucleotides read TGTGCCAGCAGCTTAGCCCGGACATCTCTCGGCGGGACGTTCTTC. This codes for CASSLARTSLGGTFF. The chain uses TRBV11-2 and TRBJ2-1, with D perhaps matching TRBD2 (6 bases). The CDR3 totals 15 residues. Germline V gene lookup returns CDR1 SGHAT and CDR2 FQNNGV. V was clipped by 1 base and J by 15 bases, with 22 bases between them. Looking up the rest from reference TRBV11-2 and TRBJ2-1 gives the full variable domain: EAGVAQSPRYKIIEKRQSVAFWCNPISGHATLYWYQQILGQGPKLLIQFQNNGVVDDSQLPKDRFSAERLKGVDSTLKIQPAKLEDSAVYLCASSLARTSLGGTFFGPGTRLTVL.

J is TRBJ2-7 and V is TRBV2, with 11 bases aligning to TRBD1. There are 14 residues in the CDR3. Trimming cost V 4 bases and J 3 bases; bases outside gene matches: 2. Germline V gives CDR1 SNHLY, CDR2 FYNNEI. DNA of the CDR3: TGTGCCAGCAGTGCCGGGACAGGGGGCTACGAGCAGTACTTC. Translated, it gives CASSAGTGGYEQYF.